This T cell receptor (beta chain) was sequenced during a study of CD8+ T cells in alopecia areata. Treatment reported: oral pan-JAK inhibitor, 5-10 mg twice daily. Isolated RNA was reverse transcribed into cDNA used as the sequencing template. Produced via immunoSEQ multiplex PCR; TCRdb's table is partial and in-frame only. The repertoire includes around 110,000 clones, about 60% of them detected once, and 10% to 15% sits in the top ten. This specimen was CD8+ T cells sorted from blood, taken at week 24, from a patient treated with tofacitinib. The TCR was taken from a human donor with alopecia areata.

In DNA form, the CDR3 reads TGTGCCAGCACCCCCGGGTACACAGATACGCAGTATTTT. Translated, it gives CASTPGYTDTQYF. The V and J genes are TRBV7-9 and TRBJ2-3; D is unresolved. Trimming removed 7 bases at V and 2 bases at J, with 10 bases between. This CDR3 contains 13 residues. Germline V gives CDR1 SEHNR, CDR2 FQNEAQ (reference sequence).